These 21 T cell receptor beta chains were all obtained from the same sample, sequenced in a study of neoadjuvant anti-PD-1 for oral cavity cancer (dated by TCRdb to about 2021). Receptor libraries were prepared by the immunoSEQ multiplex PCR assay. TCRdb took this table from immuneACCESS and kept in-frame rearrangements with V and J called. Such tables lack part of the clones; where checked against another copy, unresolved V genes explain under half of the gap, and the rest is unexplained. The sample contains over 60,000 clones, 70% to 90% of them found a single time. The top ten constitute 2.5% to 3% of the sample. Explained via the paper, the time point label denotes: after neoadjuvant nivolumab, at surgical resection. The material sequenced was PBMCs, taken after nivolumab (anti-PD-1) treatment. Receptors were obtained from a person between 40 and 85 years old with oral cavity squamous cell carcinoma.

This clone was seen a handful of times. The rearrangement links TRBV7-3 to TRBJ1-2, with 10 bases lining up with TRBD1. Per the germline V gene, CDR1 is SGHTA and CDR2 is FQGTGA. V lost 5 bases to trimming and J lost 7 bases; unmatched junction nucleotides: 7. The CDR3 contains 14 residues. Written as DNA, the CDR3 is TGTGCCAGCAGCATGACAGGGGGCGTGGGTGGCTACACCTTC. Translating it yields CASSMTGGVGGYTF.

The chain joins TRBV7-8 to TRBJ2-1; D unresolved. The ends were cut back, 2 bases at V and 4 bases at J, with 6 bases in the middle. There are 13 residues in the CDR3. The germline gives CDR1 SGHVS, CDR2 FQNEAQ. The CDR3 loop is CASSLPKYNEQFF. The CDR3 nucleotides read TGTGCCAGCAGCTTACCGAAGTACAATGAGCAGTTCTTC. Drawing the rest from reference TRBV7-8 and TRBJ2-1, the complete variable domain is GAGVSQSPRYKVAKRGQDVALRCDPISGHVSLFWYQQALGQGPEFLTYFQNEAQLDKSGLPSDRFFAERPEGSVSTLKIQRTQQEDSAVYLCASSLPKYNEQFFGPGTRLTVL.

The V and J genes are TRBV25-1 and TRBJ1-1; 8 nucleotides align to TRBD1. The germline gives CDR1 MGHDK, CDR2 SYGVNS. V gave up 6 bases and J gave up 11 bases; unmatched junction bases: 8. The CDR3 has 12 amino acids. The CDR3 region is CASSAPDRAAFF. The DNA of the CDR3 is TGTGCCAGCAGCGCCCCGGACAGGGCGGCTTTCTTT.

The chain is built from TRBV2 and TRBJ1-1, with 10 positions matching TRBD1. V trimming: 7 bases; J trimming: 0 bases; junction bases outside the gene matches: 5. CDR3 length equals 15 residues. The germline gives CDR1 SNHLY, CDR2 FYNNEI. This CDR3 reads CASKWTGGLNTEAFF. The DNA of the CDR3 is TGTGCCAGCAAATGGACAGGGGGATTGAACACTGAAGCTTTCTTT.

J is TRBJ1-3 and V is TRBV6-5; unclear D gene. Between the trimmed V and J ends, which lost 6 bases and 0 bases, there was a span of 6 bases. This CDR3 region has 13 residues. Germline CDR1 is MNHEY and CDR2 is SVGAGI. In DNA, the CDR3 is TGTGCCAGCAGAGACCACTCTGGAAACACCATATATTTT. Encoded protein: CASRDHSGNTIYF.

The chain recombines TRBV11-2 with TRBJ2-7; D not certain. Trimming shortened V by 2 bases and J by 0 bases, and 17 bases separated the two germline ends. The V gene's germline CDR1 is SGHAT and CDR2 FQNNGV. The CDR3 spans 17 residues. CDR3 sequence (DNA): TGTGCCAGCAGCTTACGATTAGTTCGGCAGGTCTCCTACGAGCAGTACTTC. Its protein is CASSLRLVRQVSYEQYF. Drawing the rest from reference TRBV11-2 and TRBJ2-7, the complete variable domain is EAGVAQSPRYKIIEKRQSVAFWCNPISGHATLYWYQQILGQGPKLLIQFQNNGVVDDSQLPKDRFSAERLKGVDSTLKIQPAKLEDSAVYLCASSLRLVRQVSYEQYFGPGTRLTVT.

This chain joins TRBV5-1 and TRBJ2-2, with D perhaps matching TRBD1 or TRBD2 (6 bases each). With 4 bases removed from V and 0 bases from J, the gap between germline ends came to 13 bases. CDR3 length: 16 residues. Germline CDR1 is SGHRS and CDR2 is YFSETQ. CDR3 loop: CASSLWGAPNTGELFF. The CDR3 region has the DNA TGCGCCAGCAGCCTCTGGGGGGCCCCGAACACCGGGGAGCTGTTTTTT.

This rearrangement joins TRBV4-1 to TRBJ2-5, with a possible D match to TRBD1 (6 bases). The CDR3 length is 15 residues. Trimming left V 4 bases short and J 2 bases short, with 14 bases between. Germline CDR1 MGHRA, CDR2 YSYEKL. The CDR3 sequence is CASSPLGAAQETQYF. CDR3 in DNA: TGCGCCAGCAGCCCTCTGGGGGCGGCTCAAGAGACCCAGTACTTC.

The chain employs TRBV30 and TRBJ1-2; tentative D call: TRBD1 (5 bases). The CDR3 extends over 15 amino acids. V dropped 1 base and J dropped 4 bases, with 16 bases sitting between them. Germline CDR1 and CDR2: GTSNPN and SVGIG (reference sequence). CDR3 in amino acids: CAWSELAGQGYGYTF. The DNA for the CDR3 is TGTGCCTGGAGTGAGCTGGCAGGGCAAGGCTATGGCTACACCTTC.

The chain has TRBV5-1 and TRBJ2-5; 9 bases match TRBD1. This CDR3 is built from 15 residues. J gave up 2 bases and V 0 bases, and 2 bases lay outside the gene matches. CDR1 and CDR2 from the germline V gene are SGHRS and YFSETQ. The CDR3 DNA is TGCGCCAGCAGCTTGGGGGGGACAGGGCAAGAGACCCAGTACTTC. This translates into CASSLGGTGQETQYF.

The J gene is TRBJ2-1, the V gene TRBV9; 7 positions agree with TRBD1. The CDR3 covers 17 residues. The J segment lost 0 bases and the V segment lost 5 bases, leaving 11 bases of the junction unmatched. Germline V gene sequence: CDR1 SGDLS, CDR2 YYNGEE. The CDR3 bases are TGTGCCAGCAGTCACCCCCTACAGGGGAGCTCCTACAATGAGCAGTTCTTC. Translating gives CASSHPLQGSSYNEQFF.

The chain joins TRBV29-1 to TRBJ2-1; possibly TRBD2 for D (5 bases). V lost 7 bases and J lost 8, with 15 bases in between. The germline V gene has CDR1 SQVTM and CDR2 ANQGSEA. This CDR3 has 12 residues. CDR3 loop: CSGLAPGDEQFF. CDR3 coding DNA: TGCAGCGGGTTAGCGCCCGGGGATGAGCAGTTCTTC.

This chain joins TRBV4-1 and TRBJ2-7, with TRBD2 identical over 10 bases. Germline loops: CDR1 MGHRA, CDR2 YSYEKL. The trim removed 2 bases at V and 3 bases at J, leaving 10 bases unmatched. This CDR3 comprises 17 residues. This CDR3 reads CASSQSGLAGEFYEQYF. CDR3 nucleotide sequence: TGCGCCAGCAGCCAATCGGGGCTAGCGGGAGAATTCTACGAGCAGTACTTC.

This chain connects TRBV28 to TRBJ2-7; D may correspond to TRBD1 or TRBD2 (5 bases each). CDR1 MDHEN and CDR2 SYDVKM come from the germline V gene. V gave up 10 bases and J gave up 0 bases, with 16 bases separating them. The CDR3 is 14 residues long. CDR3 DNA sequence: TGTGCCATCACGAGGGGCGCAGGCTCCTACGAGCAGTACTTC. Translated: CAITRGAGSYEQYF.

The chain couples TRBV4-2 to TRBJ2-1; D ambiguous. Trimming left V 0 bases short and J 9 bases short, with 9 bases between. Germline CDR1 is LGHNA and CDR2 is YNFKEQ. The CDR3 is 13 amino acids. CDR3 loop: CASSQDLSGEQFF. CDR3 DNA: TGTGCCAGCAGCCAAGATCTATCAGGTGAGCAGTTCTTC.

This clone was observed once. The chain carries TRBV5-4 and TRBJ1-4; the D gene is possibly TRBD1 (5 bases). CDR3 length equals 14 residues. Germline V lookup: CDR1 SGHNT, CDR2 YYREEE (reference sequence). V gave up 0 bases and J gave up 9 bases, with 12 bases separating them. The CDR3: CASSLAGSKKKLFF. For the CDR3, the DNA is TGTGCCAGCAGCTTGGCAGGGAGTAAAAAAAAACTGTTTTTT. The full variable domain, with the rest looked up from reference TRBV5-4 and TRBJ1-4, is ETGVTQSPTHLIKTRGQQVTLRCSSQSGHNTVSWYQQALGQGPQFIFQYYREEENGRGNFPPRFSGLQFPNYSSELNVNALELDDSALYLCASSLAGSKKKLFFGSGTQLSVL.

This clone has ten or more counts. The rearrangement links TRBV6-5 to TRBJ1-2; D is unclear. This CDR3 contains 14 residues. V shed 2 bases and J shed 4 bases, with 11 bases lying between them. Germline CDR1 is MNHEY and CDR2 is SVGAGI. The chain's CDR3 is CASSYGAGIYGYTF. The CDR3 coding sequence is TGTGCCAGCAGTTACGGAGCGGGGATCTATGGCTACACCTTC.

J is TRBJ1-4 and V is TRBV7-9, with unresolved D. Trimming left V 0 bases short and J 3 bases short, with 8 bases between. Germline values: CDR1 SEHNR, CDR2 FQNEAQ (reference sequence). The CDR3 length is 15 residues. The CDR3 loop reads CASSLAGGSNEKLFF. The CDR3 DNA reads as TGTGCCAGCAGCTTAGCCGGCGGATCTAATGAAAAACTGTTTTTT. The complete variable domain, with remaining parts taken from reference TRBV7-9 and TRBJ1-4, reads DTGVSQNPRHKITKRGQNVTFRCDPISEHNRLYWYRQTLGQGPEFLTYFQNEAQLEKSRLLSDRFSAERPKGSFSTLEIQRTEQGDSAMYLCASSLAGGSNEKLFFGSGTQLSVL.

The rearrangement uses TRBV4-1 and TRBJ1-4; D is unclear. The CDR3 extends over 12 amino acids. V lost 4 bases, J lost 6 bases, and 6 bases lay in between. Germline V gene sequence: CDR1 MGHRA, CDR2 YSYEKL. This CDR3 is CASSRPYEKLFF. CDR3 nucleotide sequence: TGCGCCAGCAGCCGACCGTATGAAAAACTGTTTTTT.

A single count supports this clone. The sample carries other DNA sequences with the same CDR3. The CDR3 sequence is CASSLFGQENTEAFF. Here the CDR3 DNA reads TGTGCCAGCAGTTTATTCGGGCAGGAGAACACTGAAGCTTTCTTT. V usage is TRBV27 and J usage is TRBJ1-1; D gene uncertain. This CDR3 has 15 amino acids. Trimming removed 1 base at V and 1 base at J, with 10 bases between. The germline gives CDR1 MNHEY, CDR2 SMNVEV (reference sequence).

V and J are TRBV10-2 and TRBJ1-5; D not certain. Germline V lookup: CDR1 WSHSY, CDR2 SAAADI. V lost 3 bases to trimming and J lost 3 bases, with 9 bases between them. The CDR3 sequence is 14 residues long. The CDR3 region is CASSDRSPNQPQHF. Here the CDR3 DNA reads TGCGCCAGCAGTGATCGGTCCCCCAATCAGCCCCAGCATTTT.